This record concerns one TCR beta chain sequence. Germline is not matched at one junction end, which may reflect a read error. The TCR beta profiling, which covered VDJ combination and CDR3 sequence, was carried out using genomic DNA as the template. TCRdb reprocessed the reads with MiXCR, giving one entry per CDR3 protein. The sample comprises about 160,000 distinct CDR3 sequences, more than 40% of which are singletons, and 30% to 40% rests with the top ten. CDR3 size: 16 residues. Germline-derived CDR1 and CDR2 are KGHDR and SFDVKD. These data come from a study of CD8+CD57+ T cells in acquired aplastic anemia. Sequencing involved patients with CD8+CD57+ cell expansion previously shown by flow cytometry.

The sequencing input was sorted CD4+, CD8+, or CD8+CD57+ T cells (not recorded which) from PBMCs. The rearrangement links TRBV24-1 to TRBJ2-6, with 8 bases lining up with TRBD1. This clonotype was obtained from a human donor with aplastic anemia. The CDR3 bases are TGTGCCACCAGTGATGGACAGGGTGCTGGGGCCAACGTCCTGACCTTC. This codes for CATSDGQGAGANVLTF.